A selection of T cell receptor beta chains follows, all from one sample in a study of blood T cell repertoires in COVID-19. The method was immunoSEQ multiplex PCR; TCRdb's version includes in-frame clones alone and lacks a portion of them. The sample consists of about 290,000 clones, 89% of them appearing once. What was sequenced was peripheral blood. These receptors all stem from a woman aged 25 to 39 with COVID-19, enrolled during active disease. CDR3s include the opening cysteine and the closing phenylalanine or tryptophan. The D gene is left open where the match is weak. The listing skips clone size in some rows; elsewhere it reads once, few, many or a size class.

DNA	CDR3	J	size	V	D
TGTGCCAGCAGCCCCCAAGGGCGGGGCTTCGAGCAGTACTTC	CASSPQGRGFEQYF	TRBJ2-7	-	TRBV9	-
TGCAGCGTTGGACAGGGGGCTCCATTGACTGAAGCTTTCTTT	CSVGQGAPLTEAFF	TRBJ1-1	few	TRBV29-1	TRBD1
TGTGCCAGCAGTGAGGTCTGGGGAGGGGAAAAACTGTTTTTT	CASSEVWGGEKLFF	TRBJ1-4	-	TRBV2	-
TGTGCAAGTCGCTTAGGTACATGGACAGGGAAAACCTACGAGCAGTACTTC	CASRLGTWTGKTYEQYF	TRBJ2-7	-	TRBV12-2	-
TGTGCCAGCAGTGAAGCGCTTCGGCTAGCGCGATCCACAGATACGCAGTATTTT	CASSEALRLARSTDTQYF	TRBJ2-3	-	TRBV2	-
TGTGCCATCAGTGAGTCGATATTTTTACAGGGGGGGCTCACTGAAGCTTTCTTT	CAISESIFLQGGLTEAFF	TRBJ1-1	-	TRBV10-3	TRBD1
TGTGCCAGCAGCTTAAGCCTTCTTGAGCCCCAGCATTTT	CASSLSLLEPQHF	TRBJ1-5	-	TRBV7-2	-
TGTGCCAGCTCCTTCGATTTAGCGGTCTACGAGCAGTACTTC	CASSFDLAVYEQYF	TRBJ2-7	once	TRBV5-4	-
TGCGCCAGCAGCTTGGCCGGGACTAGCGCCTACGAGCAGTACTTC	CASSLAGTSAYEQYF	TRBJ2-7	-	TRBV5-1	TRBD2
TGTGCCAGCAGTCCGGGACAGGGGGCCTACGAGCAGTACTTC	CASSPGQGAYEQYF	TRBJ2-7	-	TRBV6-5	TRBD1
TGTGCCTGGAGTGTACTACGGGGAGGGGATCAGCCCCAGCATTTT	CAWSVLRGGDQPQHF	TRBJ1-5	-	TRBV30	-
TGTGCCAGCAACCTAGCCTCATATACAGATACGCAGTATTTT	CASNLASYTDTQYF	TRBJ2-3	-	TRBV28	-
TGTGCCAGCAGCCCAGCGGGGCTACAAGAGACCCAGTACTTC	CASSPAGLQETQYF	TRBJ2-5	once	TRBV7-2	TRBD2
TGTGCCAGCAGCAGACAGATGAACACTGAAGCTTTCTTT	CASSRQMNTEAFF	TRBJ1-1	-	TRBV7-8	-
TGTGCCAGCAGCTCCGGGATTGCTGGTGAAAAACTGTTTTTT	CASSSGIAGEKLFF	TRBJ1-4	-	TRBV7-9	-
TGTGCCAGCAGTTACGCTCTACAGGGCGCGGACATTCAGTACTTC	CASSYALQGADIQYF	TRBJ2-4	-	TRBV6-5	-
TGTGCCAGCAGCCCGGTAGCGGGGATGTCAGATACGCAGTATTTT	CASSPVAGMSDTQYF	TRBJ2-3	-	TRBV14	TRBD2
TGTGCCAGCACCTCTCTGCGGGACAGGGATTACGAGCAGTACTTC	CASTSLRDRDYEQYF	TRBJ2-7	-	TRBV7-8	TRBD1
TGTGCCAGCAGTCCTCCGGGACAGGGGGCTTTGACTGAAGCTTTCTTT	CASSPPGQGALTEAFF	TRBJ1-1	-	TRBV28	TRBD1
TGTGCCAGCTCACCACCCGGCGGGTTCCGCGCCAAAAACATTCAGTACTTC	CASSPPGGFRAKNIQYF	TRBJ2-4	-	TRBV18	-
TGTGCCAGCAGCCTAGTCGGACAGGGGCCGACCTACGAGCAGTACTTC	CASSLVGQGPTYEQYF	TRBJ2-7	-	TRBV11-2	TRBD1
TGTGCCTGGAGCTGGTCGTTCGGAGAGACCCAGTACTTC	CAWSWSFGETQYF	TRBJ2-5	-	TRBV30	-
TGTGCCACCAGCAGTTTCGGACAGGGAACTTCCTACGAGCAGTACTTC	CATSSFGQGTSYEQYF	TRBJ2-7	-	TRBV15	TRBD1
TGTGCCAGCCAGGGAGGATACCACTACGAGCAGTACTTC	CASQGGYHYEQYF	TRBJ2-7	-	TRBV27	-
TGCGCCAGCAGCCGGGGGACTAGCGGGGCCAGACGCACAGATACGCAGTATTTT	CASSRGTSGARRTDTQYF	TRBJ2-3	-	TRBV5-1	TRBD2
TGTGCCAGCAGCTTCCTGACAGGGGTCAATGAGCAGTTCTTC	CASSFLTGVNEQFF	TRBJ2-1	few	TRBV5-6	TRBD1
TGTGCCAGCAGTTCCTACAGGGGAGGTGGTGCTCCTGAAGCTTTCTTT	CASSSYRGGGAPEAFF	TRBJ1-1	-	TRBV28	TRBD1
TGCGCCAGCAGCCCGCGTGGGGGGGAAGGGTATGGCTACACCTTC	CASSPRGGEGYGYTF	TRBJ1-2	-	TRBV5-1	-
TGTGCCAGCGGGGGACTAGCGGGGGGTTTCGAGCAGTACTTC	CASGGLAGGFEQYF	TRBJ2-7	-	TRBV27	TRBD2
TGTGCCAGCAGCTCAACGACGGGTTGGGGCCCCTATAATTCACCCCTCCACTTT	CASSSTTGWGPYNSPLHF	TRBJ1-6	-	TRBV7-9	-
TGTGCCAGCAGACCCGTGCGTGGGCGCACAGATACGCAGTATTTT	CASRPVRGRTDTQYF	TRBJ2-3	-	TRBV3-1/TRBV3-2	-
TGTGCCACCAGTGATGACGAGACAGGTTTCTATGGCTACACCTTC	CATSDDETGFYGYTF	TRBJ1-2	-	TRBV24-1	-